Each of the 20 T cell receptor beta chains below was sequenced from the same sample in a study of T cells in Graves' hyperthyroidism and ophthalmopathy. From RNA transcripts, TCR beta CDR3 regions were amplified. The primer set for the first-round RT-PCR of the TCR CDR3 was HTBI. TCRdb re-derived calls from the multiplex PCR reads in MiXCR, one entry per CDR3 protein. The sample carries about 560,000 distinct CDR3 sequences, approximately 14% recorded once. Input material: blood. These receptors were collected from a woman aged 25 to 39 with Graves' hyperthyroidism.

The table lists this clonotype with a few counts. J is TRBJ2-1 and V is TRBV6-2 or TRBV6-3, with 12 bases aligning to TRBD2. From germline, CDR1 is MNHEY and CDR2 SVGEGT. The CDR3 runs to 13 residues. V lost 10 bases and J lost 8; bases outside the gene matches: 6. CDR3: CAIQLAGGDEQFF. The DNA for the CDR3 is TGTGCCATCCAACTAGCGGGAGGTGATGAGCAGTTCTTC.

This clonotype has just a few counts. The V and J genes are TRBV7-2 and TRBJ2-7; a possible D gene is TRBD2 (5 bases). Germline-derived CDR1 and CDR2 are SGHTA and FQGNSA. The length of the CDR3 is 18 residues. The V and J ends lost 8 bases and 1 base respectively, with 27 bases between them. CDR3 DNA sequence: TGTGCCAGCTCACCAGTTCTGCAGGCGGGTTCCCCTTCCTACGAGCAGTACTTC. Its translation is CASSPVLQAGSPSYEQYF. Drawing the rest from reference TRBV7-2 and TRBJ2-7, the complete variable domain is GAGVSQSPSNKVTEKGKDVELRCDPISGHTALYWYRQSLGQGLEFLIYFQGNSAPDKSGLPSDRFSAERTGGSVSTLTIQRTQQEDSAVYLCASSPVLQAGSPSYEQYFGPGTRLTVT.

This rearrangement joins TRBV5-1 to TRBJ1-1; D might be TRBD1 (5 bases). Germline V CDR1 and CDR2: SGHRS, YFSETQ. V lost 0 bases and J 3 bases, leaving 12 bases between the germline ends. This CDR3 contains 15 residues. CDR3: CASSLAQGTYTEAFF. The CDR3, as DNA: TGCGCCAGCAGCTTGGCGCAAGGGACTTACACTGAAGCTTTCTTT.

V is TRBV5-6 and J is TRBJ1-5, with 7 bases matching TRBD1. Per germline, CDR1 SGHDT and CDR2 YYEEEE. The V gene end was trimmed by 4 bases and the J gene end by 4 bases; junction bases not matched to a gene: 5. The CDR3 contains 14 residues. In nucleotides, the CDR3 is TGTGCCAGCAGCGAATCGACAGGGAATCAGCCCCAGCATTTT. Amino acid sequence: CASSESTGNQPQHF.

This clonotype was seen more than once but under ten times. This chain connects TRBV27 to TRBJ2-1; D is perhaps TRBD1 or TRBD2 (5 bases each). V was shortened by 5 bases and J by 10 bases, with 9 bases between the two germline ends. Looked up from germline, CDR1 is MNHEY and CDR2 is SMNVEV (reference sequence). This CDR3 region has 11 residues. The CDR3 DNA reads TGTGCCAGCAGTGGGACGGGCGAGCAGTTCTTC. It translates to CASSGTGEQFF.

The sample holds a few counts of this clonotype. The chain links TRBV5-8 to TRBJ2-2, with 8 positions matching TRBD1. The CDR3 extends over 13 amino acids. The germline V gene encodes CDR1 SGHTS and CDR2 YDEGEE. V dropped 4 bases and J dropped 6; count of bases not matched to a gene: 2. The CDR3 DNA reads TGTGCCAGCAGCCCGGGACAGGCCGGGGAGCTGTTTTTT. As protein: CASSPGQAGELFF.

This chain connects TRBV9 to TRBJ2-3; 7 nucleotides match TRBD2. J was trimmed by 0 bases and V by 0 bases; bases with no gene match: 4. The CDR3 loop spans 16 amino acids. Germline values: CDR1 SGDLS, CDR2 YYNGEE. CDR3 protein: CASSVGSSGSTDTQYF. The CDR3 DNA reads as TGTGCCAGCAGCGTAGGATCTAGCGGAAGCACAGATACGCAGTATTTT.

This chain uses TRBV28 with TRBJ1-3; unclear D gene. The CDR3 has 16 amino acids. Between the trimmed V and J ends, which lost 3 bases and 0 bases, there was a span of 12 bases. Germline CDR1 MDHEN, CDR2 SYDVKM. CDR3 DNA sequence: TGTGCCAGCAGTTTCGGAGACATTAACTCTGGAAACACCATATATTTT. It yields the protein CASSFGDINSGNTIYF.

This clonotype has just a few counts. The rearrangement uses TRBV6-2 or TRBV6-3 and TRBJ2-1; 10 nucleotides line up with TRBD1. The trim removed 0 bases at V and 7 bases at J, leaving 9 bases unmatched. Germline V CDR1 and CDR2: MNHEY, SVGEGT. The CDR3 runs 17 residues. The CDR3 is CASSYSSYWDRGNEQFF. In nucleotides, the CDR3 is TGTGCCAGCAGTTACTCGTCATACTGGGACAGGGGAAATGAGCAGTTCTTC.

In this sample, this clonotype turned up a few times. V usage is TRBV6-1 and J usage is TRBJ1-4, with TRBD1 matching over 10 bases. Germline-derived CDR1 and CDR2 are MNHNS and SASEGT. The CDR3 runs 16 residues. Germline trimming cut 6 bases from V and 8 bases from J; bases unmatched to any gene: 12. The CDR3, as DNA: TGTGCCAGCAGACGTAAACCGGGACAGGGGCAAGAAAAACTGTTTTTT. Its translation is CASRRKPGQGQEKLFF.

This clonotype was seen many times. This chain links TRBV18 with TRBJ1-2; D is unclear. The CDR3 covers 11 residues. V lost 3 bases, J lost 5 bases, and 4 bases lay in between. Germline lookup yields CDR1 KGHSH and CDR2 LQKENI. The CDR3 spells CASSPDYGYTF. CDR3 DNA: TGTGCCAGCTCACCGGATTATGGCTACACCTTC.

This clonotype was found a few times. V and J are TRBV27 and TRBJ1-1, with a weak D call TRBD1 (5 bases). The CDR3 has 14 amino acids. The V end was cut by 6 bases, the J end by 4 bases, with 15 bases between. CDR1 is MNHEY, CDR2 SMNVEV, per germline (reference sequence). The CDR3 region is CASRALAGRTEAFF. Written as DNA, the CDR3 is TGTGCCAGCAGGGCCCTTGCAGGGCGCACTGAAGCTTTCTTT.

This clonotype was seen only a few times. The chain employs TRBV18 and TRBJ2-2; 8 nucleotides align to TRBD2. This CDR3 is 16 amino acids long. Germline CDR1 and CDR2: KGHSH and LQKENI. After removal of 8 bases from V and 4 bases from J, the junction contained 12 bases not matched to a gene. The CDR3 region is CASPNGGGTVTGELFF. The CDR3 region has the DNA TGTGCCAGCCCCAACGGCGGGGGGACTGTCACCGGGGAGCTGTTTTTT. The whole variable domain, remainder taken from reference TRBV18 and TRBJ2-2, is NAGVMQNPRHLVRRRGQEARLRCSPMKGHSHVYWYRQLPEEGLKFMVYLQKENIIDESGMPKERFSAEFPKEGPSILRIQQVVRGDSAAYFCASPNGGGTVTGELFFGEGSRLTVL.

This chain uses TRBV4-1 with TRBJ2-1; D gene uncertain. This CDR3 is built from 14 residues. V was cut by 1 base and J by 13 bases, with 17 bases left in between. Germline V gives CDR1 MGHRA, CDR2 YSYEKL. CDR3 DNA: TGCGCCAGCAGCCAAGGTAATAGCATCCTTGGACAGTTCTTC. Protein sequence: CASSQGNSILGQFF.

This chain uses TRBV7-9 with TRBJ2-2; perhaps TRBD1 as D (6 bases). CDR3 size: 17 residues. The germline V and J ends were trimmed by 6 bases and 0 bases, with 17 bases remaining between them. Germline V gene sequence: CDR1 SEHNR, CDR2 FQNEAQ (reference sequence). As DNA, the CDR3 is TGTGCCAGCAGAGGGGGATTTAGAGAGCCGAACACCGGGGAGCTGTTTTTT. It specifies CASRGGFREPNTGELFF.

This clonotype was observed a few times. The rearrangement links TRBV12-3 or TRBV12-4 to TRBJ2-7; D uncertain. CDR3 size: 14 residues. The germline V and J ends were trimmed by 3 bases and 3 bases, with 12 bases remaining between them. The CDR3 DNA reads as TGTGCCAGCAGTTTTGACTGGACCCTCTACGAGCAGTACTTC. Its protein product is CASSFDWTLYEQYF.

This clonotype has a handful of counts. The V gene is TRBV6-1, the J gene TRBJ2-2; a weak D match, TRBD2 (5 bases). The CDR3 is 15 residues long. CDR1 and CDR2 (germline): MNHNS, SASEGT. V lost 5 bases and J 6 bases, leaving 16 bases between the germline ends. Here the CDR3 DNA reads TGTGCCAGCAGTCTATCCTTGAGGGTCGCCGGGGAGCTGTTTTTT. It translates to CASSLSLRVAGELFF.

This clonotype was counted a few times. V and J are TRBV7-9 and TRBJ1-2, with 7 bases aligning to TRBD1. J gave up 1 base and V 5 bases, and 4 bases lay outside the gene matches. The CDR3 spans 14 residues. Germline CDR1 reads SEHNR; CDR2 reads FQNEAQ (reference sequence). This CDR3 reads CASSPGQSNYGYTF. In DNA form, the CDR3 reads TGTGCCAGCAGCCCGGGACAGAGTAACTATGGCTACACCTTC.

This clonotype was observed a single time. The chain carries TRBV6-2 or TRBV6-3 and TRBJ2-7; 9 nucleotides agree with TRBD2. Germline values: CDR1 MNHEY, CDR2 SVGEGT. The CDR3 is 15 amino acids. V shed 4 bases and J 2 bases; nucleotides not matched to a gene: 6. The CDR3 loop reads CASSSPGLATYEQYF. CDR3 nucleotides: TGTGCCAGCAGTTCCCCCGGACTAGCGACCTACGAGCAGTACTTC.

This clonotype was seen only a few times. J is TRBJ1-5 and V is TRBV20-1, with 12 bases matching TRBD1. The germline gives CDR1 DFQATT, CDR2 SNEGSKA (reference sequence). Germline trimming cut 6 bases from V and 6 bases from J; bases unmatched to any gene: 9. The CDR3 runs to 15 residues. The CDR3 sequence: CSAAPGQGASQPQHF. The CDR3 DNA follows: TGCAGTGCGGCCCCGGGACAGGGGGCAAGTCAGCCCCAGCATTTT.